The clone carrying this T cell receptor (beta chain) was counted a single time. Antigen specificity is unknown. This sample is drawn from a study of CD8 T cells in Susac syndrome. At the level of the study: At the time of blood draw, patients with Susac syndrome were therapy-naive, receiving corticosteroids, or receiving intravenous immunoglobulin alone.

Germline assignment: CDR1 SGDLS and CDR2 YYNGEE. The CDR3 runs 15 residues. V dropped 0 bases and J dropped 0 bases, with 8 bases sitting between them. The study, taken as a whole, reports: It was acknowledged by the study that relatively few individuals were included in its TCR sequencing and HLA analysis.

Sequencing of TCR beta was performed on blood CD8+ T cells and on blood CD4+ T cells. FACS enriched CD8+ TEMRA cells, while bulk CD8+ and CD4+ were negatively isolated. RNA in amounts of about 0.5 to 1 ug was reverse transcribed with random hexamers. TCRdb reprocessed the immunoSEQ multiplex PCR reads via MiXCR and lists one record per CDR3 protein. The sample lists about 120,000 distinct CDR3 sequences, around 96% occurring once. The sequencing input was CD8+ T cells from PBMCs. This chain connects TRBV9 to TRBJ2-3; D may be TRBD2 (6 bases). The clonotype comes from a human donor with Susac syndrome. CDR3 nucleotides: TGTGCCAGCAGCGTAGACGGGGGTAGCACAGATACGCAGTATTTT. Translating it yields CASSVDGGSTDTQYF. Full variable domain (missing parts from reference TRBV9 and TRBJ2-3): DSGVTQTPKHLITATGQRVTLRCSPRSGDLSVYWYQQSLDQGLQFLIQYYNGEERAKGNILERFSAQQFPDLHSELNLSSLELGDSALYFCASSVDGGSTDTQYFGPGTRLTVL.